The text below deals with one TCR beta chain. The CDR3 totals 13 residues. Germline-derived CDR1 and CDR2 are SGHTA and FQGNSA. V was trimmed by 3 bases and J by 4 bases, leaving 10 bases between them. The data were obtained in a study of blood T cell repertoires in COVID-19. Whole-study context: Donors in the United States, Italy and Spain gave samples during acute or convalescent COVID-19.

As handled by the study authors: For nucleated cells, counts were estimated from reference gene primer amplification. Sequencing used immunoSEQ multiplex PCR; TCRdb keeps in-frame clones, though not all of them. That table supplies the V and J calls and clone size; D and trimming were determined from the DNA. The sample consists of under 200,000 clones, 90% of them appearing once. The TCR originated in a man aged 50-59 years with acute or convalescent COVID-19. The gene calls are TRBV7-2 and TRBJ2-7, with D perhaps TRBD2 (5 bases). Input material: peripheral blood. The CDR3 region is CASSFGVSYEQYV. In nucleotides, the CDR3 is TGTGCCAGCAGCTTCGGGGTATCATACGAGCAGTACGTC.